These T cell receptor beta chains were read from a single sample in a study of T-cell reconstitution after alpha-beta-depleted transplantation in children. TCRdb ran MiXCR on the PCR reads and lists one entry per CDR3 protein. This sample yields approximately 45,000 distinct CDR3 sequences, of which roughly 50% are seen a single time; approximately 38% belongs to the top ten. The sample in question was peripheral blood, obtained before TCRalphabeta/CD19-depleted stem cell transplant. The receptors stem from a boy in the first two years of life with SCID, due to receive a stem cell transplant. The CDR3 runs from the conserved cysteine through the conserved F or W. D genes are given only for firm matches. For some rows the clone size is stated as once, few or many, or as a class when expanded; others skip it.

>TRBD2|TRBJ2-1|TRBV6-1|few
CASSQAGGTYNEQFF
TGTGCCAGCAGTCAAGCGGGGGGCACATACAATGAGCAGTTCTTC
>TRBD1|TRBJ2-7|TRBV19|few
CASSIEPRTGIRYEQYF
TGTGCCAGTAGTATAGAGCCTCGGACAGGGATAAGGTACGAGCAGTACTTC
>TRBD1|TRBJ2-1|TRBV20-1|few
CSATPDRVENEQFF
TGCAGTGCCACTCCCGACAGGGTTGAAAATGAGCAGTTCTTC
>NA|TRBJ1-5|TRBV27|NA
CASSSRGANQPQHF
TGTGCCAGCAGTTCGAGAGGGGCCAATCAGCCCCAGCATTTT
>NA|TRBJ1-1|TRBV7-2|many
CATQGSKNTEAFF
TGTGCCACACAGGGCTCCAAGAACACTGAAGCTTTCTTT
>NA|TRBJ2-5|TRBV4-1|few
CASSQAGLGGETQYF
TGCGCCAGCAGCCAAGCGGGACTCGGGGGAGAGACCCAGTACTTC
>TRBD2|TRBJ2-3|TRBV10-3|NA
CATKPSTSGGTDTQYF
TGTGCCACGAAACCTTCGACTAGCGGGGGGACAGATACGCAGTATTTT
>TRBD1|TRBJ1-5|TRBV6-5|NA
CASSYFSPRQGVSQPQHF
TGTGCCAGCAGTTACTTCTCACCCCGACAGGGGGTGAGTCAGCCCCAGCATTTT
>NA|TRBJ1-1|TRBV4-3|NA
CASSPRTELNTEAFF
TGCGCCAGCAGCCCCCGGACAGAGTTGAACACTGAAGCTTTCTTT
>NA|TRBJ2-1|TRBV5-5|NA
CASSFRQGLNEQFF
TGTGCCAGCAGCTTCAGACAGGGACTCAATGAGCAGTTCTTC
>TRBD2|TRBJ2-3|TRBV7-9|NA
CASTTPGGLTDTQYF
TGTGCCAGTACCACACCGGGGGGGCTGACAGATACGCAGTATTTT
>TRBD2|TRBJ2-2|TRBV20-1|NA
CSAGGGLAGGTGELFF
TGCAGTGCCGGGGGGGGACTAGCGGGAGGGACCGGGGAGCTGTTTTTT
>NA|TRBJ1-2|TRBV4-1|NA
CASSHGEGEGYGYTF
TGCGCCAGCAGCCATGGAGAGGGGGAGGGCTATGGCTACACCTTC
>NA|TRBJ2-7|TRBV3-1|many
CASSRGGGRSYEQYF
TGTGCCAGCAGCCGAGGGGGGGGACGCTCCTACGAGCAGTACTTC
>TRBD1|TRBJ2-1|TRBV7-9|once
CASSPPKDRGTYNEQFF
TGTGCCAGCAGCCCCCCTAAGGACAGGGGGACCTACAATGAGCAGTTCTTC
>TRBD2|TRBJ2-5|TRBV4-1|many
CASTGGGLRETQYF
TGCGCCAGTACCGGCGGGGGACTACGGGAGACCCAGTACTTC
>NA|TRBJ2-1|TRBV5-1|many
CASSGGGRSYNEQFF
TGCGCCAGCAGCGGGGGGGGCCGCTCCTACAATGAGCAGTTCTTC
>NA|TRBJ1-1|TRBV9|NA
CASSVGTVANTEAFF
TGTGCCAGCAGCGTAGGGACAGTCGCAAACACTGAAGCTTTCTTT
>NA|TRBJ1-3|TRBV15|NA
CATSRDDLGNTIYF
TGTGCCACCAGCAGAGATGACTTGGGAAACACCATATATTTT
>NA|TRBJ2-2|TRBV5-6|NA
CASSPVPARDYTGELFF
TGTGCCAGCAGCCCCGTCCCCGCCCGGGACTACACCGGGGAGCTGTTTTTT
>TRBD1|TRBJ2-6|TRBV3-1|NA
CASSQGTGSGANVLTF
TGTGCCAGCAGCCAAGGGACAGGGTCTGGGGCCAACGTCCTGACTTTC
>TRBD1|TRBJ1-5|TRBV20-1|NA
CSARVLSGGVNQPQHF
TGCAGTGCTAGAGTCCTTTCAGGGGGGGTCAATCAGCCCCAGCATTTT
>NA|TRBJ2-3|TRBV7-2|NA
CASSLSGTTTDTQYF
TGTGCCAGCAGCTTGTCCGGGACCACCACAGATACGCAGTATTTT
>NA|TRBJ1-1|TRBV20-1|NA
CSASRRGLNTEAFF
TGCAGTGCTTCCCGGCGAGGCTTGAACACTGAAGCTTTCTTT
>TRBD1|TRBJ1-2|TRBV29-1|few
CSVGGQGNGYTF
TGCAGCGTCGGGGGACAGGGAAATGGCTACACCTTC
>TRBD1|TRBJ2-3|TRBV27|NA
CAVGQGITDTQYF
TGTGCCGTAGGACAGGGGATAACAGATACGCAGTATTTT
>NA|TRBJ2-5|TRBV20-1|NA
CSASGSGRGLTQYF
TGCAGTGCTAGCGGGTCTGGCCGGGGCTTGACCCAGTACTTC
>TRBD2|TRBJ2-5|TRBV27|many
CASRLLAGGQSTQYF
TGTGCCAGCAGGCTCCTAGCGGGGGGACAGTCGACCCAGTACTTC
>TRBD1|TRBJ1-1|TRBV27|NA
CASSWTGGKAFF
TGTGCCAGCAGTTGGACAGGGGGCAAAGCTTTCTTT
>NA|TRBJ1-2|TRBV27|NA
CASNRGYTF
TGTGCCAGCAACAGGGGCTACACCTTC
>NA|TRBJ2-2|TRBV12-3/TRBV12-4|NA
CASRIRGPGFPGELFF
TGTGCCAGCAGGATCCGGGGGCCTGGGTTCCCCGGGGAGCTGTTTTTT
>TRBD1|TRBJ1-5|TRBV5-1|many
CASSLEGAGYQPQHF
TGCGCCAGCAGCCTGGAGGGGGCAGGATATCAGCCCCAGCATTTT
>TRBD2|TRBJ2-2|TRBV19|NA
CATKAGEGDTGELFF
TGTGCCACCAAAGCGGGGGAAGGGGACACCGGGGAGCTGTTTTTT
>TRBD2|TRBJ2-3|TRBV20-1|few
CSARGEGWDTDTQYF
TGCAGTGCTAGAGGGGAGGGTTGGGACACAGATACGCAGTATTTT
>TRBD2|TRBJ2-3|TRBV4-2|few
CASSQKLAGGPDTQYF
TGTGCCAGCAGCCAAAAGCTAGCGGGGGGGCCAGATACGCAGTATTTT
>NA|TRBJ1-1|TRBV5-1|NA
CASEGLNTEAFF
TGCGCCAGCGAGGGACTGAACACTGAAGCTTTCTTT
>NA|TRBJ1-1|TRBV6-5|NA
CASRSPGGAFF
TGTGCCAGCAGATCTCCCGGGGGAGCTTTCTTT
>TRBD1|TRBJ2-3|TRBV7-2|many
CASSLAGTGGPDTQYF
TGTGCCAGCAGCTTAGCGGGGACAGGGGGCCCAGATACGCAGTATTTT
>NA|TRBJ2-7|TRBV16|NA
CASSQSHSYEQYF
TGTGCCAGCAGCCAATCCCACTCCTACGAGCAGTACTTC
>TRBD1|TRBJ1-2|TRBV29-1|NA
CSVEAGGPYGYTF
TGCAGCGTTGAGGCAGGGGGCCCCTATGGCTACACCTTC
>TRBD2|TRBJ2-1|TRBV12-3/TRBV12-4|NA
CASSLGAGGINEQFF
TGTGCCAGCAGTTTAGGAGCGGGGGGCATCAATGAGCAGTTCTTC
>TRBD1|TRBJ2-3|TRBV7-8|NA
CASSTGTGADTQYF
TGTGCCAGCAGCACTGGGACAGGGGCAGATACGCAGTATTTT
>NA|TRBJ2-5|TRBV7-2|NA
CASSSVGGQGGTQYF
TGTGCCAGCAGCTCCGTTGGGGGGCAGGGGGGGACCCAGTACTTC
>NA|TRBJ2-7|TRBV12-5|NA
CASGLVHEQYF
TGTGCTAGTGGTTTAGTCCACGAGCAGTACTTC
>TRBD2|TRBJ2-2|TRBV6-1|NA
CASAGGNGGGELFF
TGTGCCAGCGCCGGGGGGAATGGAGGCGGGGAGCTGTTTTTT
>NA|TRBJ2-7|TRBV20-1|few
CSAGVGVTFSYEQYF
TGCAGTGCCGGGGTAGGGGTGACCTTCTCCTACGAGCAGTACTTC
>TRBD2|TRBJ2-3|TRBV20-1|NA
CSARDTSGGARIDTQYF
TGCAGTGCTAGAGATACTAGCGGGGGGGCCCGAATAGATACGCAGTATTTT